A selection of T cell receptor beta chains follows, all from one sample in a study of T-cell reconstitution after alpha-beta-depleted transplantation in children. TCRdb recomputed calls from the PCR reads with MiXCR, one row per CDR3 protein. The repertoire holds about 980,000 distinct CDR3 sequences, with 25% to 35% as singletons. Specimen: PBMCs, mostly from graft donor cells, collected 360 days after TCRalphabeta/CD19-depleted stem cell transplant. These receptors were collected from a boy under three years old who had a stem cell transplant for SCID, so the T cells may come from the graft donor. The CDR3 runs from the conserved cysteine through the conserved F or W. Fields, in order: CDR3 length, J gene, V gene, D gene, clone size, CDR3 DNA, CDR3 protein. D genes are given only for firm matches. Clone sizes are given selectively: once, few, many, or a class where the clone is expanded.

14	TRBJ1-1	TRBV12-3/TRBV12-4	TRBD1	NA	TGTGCCAGCAGGAACGACAGGGGTAACACTGAAGCTTTCTTT	CASRNDRGNTEAFF
14	TRBJ1-5	TRBV27	TRBD1	NA	TGTGCCAGCAAGGACAGGGGAGTCAATCAGCCCCAGCATTTT	CASKDRGVNQPQHF
12	TRBJ2-2	TRBV5-5	NA	NA	TGTGCCAGCAGCTTGGGTCCCCGGGAGCTGTTTTTT	CASSLGPRELFF
18	TRBJ2-3	TRBV7-3	TRBD2	NA	TGTGCCAGCAGCTTGCGACTAGCGGGGGGCCCCAGCACAGATACGCAGTATTTT	CASSLRLAGGPSTDTQYF
16	TRBJ1-1	TRBV12-3/TRBV12-4	TRBD1	NA	TGTGCCAGCAGTTCCGGGACAGGGGTCAAAGACACTGAAGCTTTCTTT	CASSSGTGVKDTEAFF
14	TRBJ1-6	TRBV3-1	NA	NA	TGTGCCAGCAGCCAAGGGCCCCGCAATTCACCCCTCCACTTT	CASSQGPRNSPLHF
15	TRBJ1-1	TRBV5-1	NA	NA	TGCGCCAGCAGAAGTACTGGGTACCTGGGGACTGAAGCTTTCTTT	CASRSTGYLGTEAFF
15	TRBJ2-7	TRBV6-2/TRBV6-3	NA	NA	TGTGCCAGCAGTCAAGGGGGAGCTCTATCCTACGAGCAGTACTTC	CASSQGGALSYEQYF
16	TRBJ1-4	TRBV4-1	TRBD1	few	TGCGCCAGCAGCCAAGTAGGACAGGGTTTGGGCGAAAAACTGTTTTTT	CASSQVGQGLGEKLFF
14	TRBJ2-1	TRBV6-1	NA	NA	TGTGCCACCACATTGGGGGCCGGTAGCAATGAGCAGTTCTTC	CATTLGAGSNEQFF
16	TRBJ1-6	TRBV6-5	TRBD1	few	TGTGCCAGCAGTTCCTTGGGGACAGGGCAGAATTCACCCCTCCACTTT	CASSSLGTGQNSPLHF
13	TRBJ1-1	TRBV25-1	NA	few	TGTGCCAGCAGTAGGCCCCTGGGGACTGAAGCTTTCTTT	CASSRPLGTEAFF
14	TRBJ2-2	TRBV6-1	NA	NA	TGTGCCACCAGGGGAGGGGGAAAGACCGGGGAGCTGTTTTTT	CATRGGGKTGELFF
17	TRBJ2-6	TRBV5-1	NA	NA	TGCGCCAGCACTCGGGGGCCTTCAAGCTCTGGGGCCAACGTCCTGACTTTC	CASTRGPSSSGANVLTF
16	TRBJ2-1	TRBV4-1	TRBD2	few	TGCGCCAGCAGCCTTAACCCTAGCGGGGGCTACAATGAGCAGTTCTTC	CASSLNPSGGYNEQFF
12	TRBJ2-7	TRBV7-3	NA	NA	TGTGCCAGCAGCGGTCCCCGGTACGAGCAGTACTTC	CASSGPRYEQYF
18	TRBJ2-3	TRBV25-1	TRBD2	many	TGTGCCAGCAGTCACCTTCGCCCGACTAGCGGGGGCACAGATACGCAGTATTTT	CASSHLRPTSGGTDTQYF
16	TRBJ2-2	TRBV18	NA	NA	TGTGCCAGCTCACCATCCCAGGGCCAAAACACCGGGGAGCTGTTTTTT	CASSPSQGQNTGELFF
13	TRBJ2-2	TRBV9	NA	NA	TGTGCCAGCAGCAAGGACCCCACCGGGGAGCTGTTTTTT	CASSKDPTGELFF
17	TRBJ1-4	TRBV4-3	NA	few	TGCGCCAGCAGCCAAGATCGTTGCATTGGGGACCCTGAAAAACTGTTTTTT	CASSQDRCIGDPEKLFF
16	TRBJ1-2	TRBV5-1	TRBD1	NA	TGCGCCAGCAGCCCAATTCGGACAGGGGGCTTCAGAGGCTACACCTTC	CASSPIRTGGFRGYTF
13	TRBJ1-3	TRBV29-1	NA	NA	TGCAGCGTTGAATGGGGTTCCGGAAACACCATATATTTT	CSVEWGSGNTIYF
14	TRBJ2-3	TRBV6-1	NA	NA	TGTGCCAGCAGCCCCCGGCAACGCACAGATACGCAGTATTTT	CASSPRQRTDTQYF
14	TRBJ1-1	TRBV6-1	NA	NA	TGTGCCAGCAGTGAGGACCGGAAAGGGACTGAAGCTTTCTTT	CASSEDRKGTEAFF
15	TRBJ2-3	TRBV5-1	NA	NA	TGCGCCAGCAGCCCTTCGGCGGGCAGCACAGATACGCAGTATTTT	CASSPSAGSTDTQYF
12	TRBJ2-5	TRBV28	NA	NA	TGTGCCAGCAGACCTCAAGGGGGGACCCAGTACTTC	CASRPQGGTQYF
14	TRBJ1-1	TRBV9	NA	NA	TGTGCCAGCAGCGTGGGTACCCAGGGGACTGAAGCTTTCTTT	CASSVGTQGTEAFF
15	TRBJ2-1	TRBV4-3	TRBD1	NA	TGCGCCAGCAGCCAAGAGGGGAAGGGGGCCAATGAGCAGTTCTTC	CASSQEGKGANEQFF
12	TRBJ2-7	TRBV28	NA	NA	TGTGCCAGCAGTACCCAGGGACCTTGGCAGTACTTC	CASSTQGPWQYF
13	TRBJ1-1	TRBV19	NA	few	TGTGCCAGTAGTTGGCAGCTGAACACTGAAGCTTTCTTT	CASSWQLNTEAFF
17	TRBJ2-1	TRBV6-4	TRBD1	few	TGTGCCAGCTCCCCCAAATCCTACCGGGACAGCTACAATGAGCAGTTCTTC	CASSPKSYRDSYNEQFF
14	TRBJ2-7	TRBV7-2	TRBD1	NA	TGTGCCAGCAGGCCGGGACAGGGGTATCACGAGCAGTACTTC	CASRPGQGYHEQYF
17	TRBJ2-1	TRBV24-1	TRBD1	NA	TGTGCCACCAGTGATTCACGGGACAGCCCTCGGTACAATGAGCAGTTCTTC	CATSDSRDSPRYNEQFF
14	TRBJ2-7	TRBV15	NA	NA	TGTGCCACCAGCAGAGATGGGGGATATTACGAGCAGTACTTC	CATSRDGGYYEQYF
15	TRBJ2-2	TRBV28	NA	few	TGTGCCAGCAGTTTACCAGGGACGAACACCGGGGAGCTGTTTTTT	CASSLPGTNTGELFF
16	TRBJ2-6	TRBV29-1	NA	few	TGCAGCTTTGGAGGGGGGGTCGGCTCTGGGGCCAACGTCCTGACTTTC	CSFGGGVGSGANVLTF
16	TRBJ2-7	TRBV4-1	NA	NA	TGCGCCAGCAGCCAAGGGCCGGGGCCCACCGGCTACGAGCAGTACTTC	CASSQGPGPTGYEQYF
13	TRBJ2-1	TRBV11-2	NA	many	TGTGCCAGCAGCTCGAGACAGTACAATGAGCAGTTCTTC	CASSSRQYNEQFF
15	TRBJ2-1	TRBV6-1	TRBD2	many	TGTGCCAGCAGTCGCGGGGGGGCCAGAAACAATGAGCAGTTCTTC	CASSRGGARNNEQFF
15	TRBJ2-3	TRBV28	NA	many	TGTGCCAGCAGTTCGTCAGGGCGTGACACAGATACGCAGTATTTT	CASSSSGRDTDTQYF
12	TRBJ2-3	TRBV5-1	NA	many	TGCGCCAGCAGCATTAGCACAGATACGCAGTATTTT	CASSISTDTQYF
15	TRBJ2-7	TRBV12-3/TRBV12-4	NA	NA	TGTGCCAGCAGTACTACTAGTTTGAGCTCCTACGAGCAGTACTTC	CASSTTSLSSYEQYF
15	TRBJ2-1	TRBV19	NA	NA	TGTGCCAGTAGTCCCCTCACGGGCCCCTACAATGAGCAGTTCTTC	CASSPLTGPYNEQFF
16	TRBJ2-3	TRBV6-1	NA	few	TGTGCCAGCAGCACTTCCGGGGGACCTCAACCAGATACGCAGTATTTT	CASSTSGGPQPDTQYF
15	TRBJ1-3	TRBV6-5	NA	few	TGTGCCAGCAGTTACCCTACAGGGTCTGGAAACACCATATATTTT	CASSYPTGSGNTIYF
15	TRBJ2-4	TRBV3-1	TRBD1	NA	TGTGCCAGCAGCCCCTCGACAGGGGTTGGTGACATTCAGTACTTC	CASSPSTGVGDIQYF
16	TRBJ2-3	TRBV7-2	NA	NA	TGTGCCAGCAGCTCCCCCCGGACAGAGCCCACAGATACGCAGTATTTT	CASSSPRTEPTDTQYF
14	TRBJ2-1	TRBV5-1	NA	NA	TGCGCCAGCAGCTTTAGAGCAGGGAACAATGAGCAGTTCTTC	CASSFRAGNNEQFF
14	TRBJ1-2	TRBV12-3/TRBV12-4	TRBD1	NA	TGTGCCAGCAGTTTCGTCCTGACAGGGGCTGGCTACACCTTC	CASSFVLTGAGYTF
13	TRBJ2-5	TRBV29-1	TRBD1	NA	TGCAGCGTTAGACAGGGGAAGGAAGAGACCCAGTACTTC	CSVRQGKEETQYF